The sequence of this T cell receptor beta chain was determined in a study of blood T cell repertoires in COVID-19. As for the study in general: PBMCs, B-cell-depleted T cells, or T cells were the source of the cDNA or gDNA that made up the material.

The CDR3 is 19 residues long. Germline lookup yields CDR1 SGHAT and CDR2 FQNNGV. V was shortened by 3 bases and J by 3 bases, with 26 bases between the two germline ends. Some clones are missing from TCRdb's copy, which holds only in-frame ones; the method was immunoSEQ multiplex PCR. Among about 70,000 clones listed, about 90% were seen once. Material for sequencing was peripheral blood. The receptor was isolated from a human donor in a cohort sampled during active COVID-19. The J gene is TRBJ1-1, the V gene TRBV11-2; unclear D gene. In DNA form, the CDR3 reads TGTGCCAGCAGCTTTTACTCTTTGAGAGGGCCCGCGGCCCACACTGAAGCTTTCTTT. This gives the protein CASSFYSLRGPAAHTEAFF.